Following are 30 T cell receptor beta chains from one sample sequenced in a study of T cells in Graves' hyperthyroidism and ophthalmopathy. TCR beta CDR3 regions were amplified from RNA. HTBI primers were the set used in a first-round RT-PCR of the TCR CDR3. MiXCR was run by TCRdb on the multiplex PCR reads, yielding one entry per CDR3 protein. In the table there are hundreds of thousands of distinct CDR3 sequences, approximately 40% of which are singletons. Specimen: blood. The receptors come from a man aged 18 to 29 with Graves' hyperthyroidism.

There are a few counts of this clonotype. The chain recombines TRBV2 with TRBJ1-2; 11 bases align to TRBD1. After removal of 7 bases from V and 4 bases from J, the junction contained 8 bases not matched to a gene. This CDR3 has 15 amino acids. Germline values: CDR1 SNHLY, CDR2 FYNNEI. The CDR3, as DNA: TGTGCCAGCAAAAAAGGGACAGGGGGAGCCTATGGCTACACCTTC. Protein sequence: CASKKGTGGAYGYTF. The full variable domain, rest sourced from reference TRBV2 and TRBJ1-2, is EPEVTQTPSHQVTQMGQEVILRCVPISNHLYFYWYRQILGQKVEFLVSFYNNEISEKSEIFDDQFSVERPDGSNFTLKIRSTKLEDSAMYFCASKKGTGGAYGYTFGSGTRLTVV.

This clonotype was counted many times. This chain joins TRBV29-1 and TRBJ2-5; D remains ambiguous. Between the trimmed V and J ends, which lost 2 bases and 8 bases, there was a span of 9 bases. CDR1 SQVTM and CDR2 ANQGSEA come from the germline V gene. The CDR3 length is 11 residues. CDR3 bases: TGCAGCGTTGAAACAGCAAGTACCCAGTACTTC. This translates into CSVETASTQYF.

Worth noting for this clonotype: Because the CDR3's place on the DNA is in doubt, the DNA is left out and the CDR3 is given as listed by TCRdb. This chain links TRBV29-1 with TRBJ1-1; the D segment call TRBD1 is taken from the table without a DNA check. The germline V gene encodes CDR1 SQVTM and CDR2 ANQGSEA. The CDR3 is made up of 20 amino acids, end residues included. The CDR3 sequence: CSVVRGRSEAFFGQGREAFF.

A few counts support this clonotype. The gene calls are TRBV7-9 and TRBJ1-1; no clear D gene. The ends were cut back, 1 base at V and 5 bases at J, with 11 bases in the middle. The CDR3 is 14 residues long. Germline V gene sequence: CDR1 SEHNR, CDR2 FQNEAQ (reference sequence). CDR3 loop: CASSLGEGETEAFF. The CDR3 DNA reads TGTGCCAGCAGCTTAGGAGAGGGAGAGACTGAAGCTTTCTTT.

This clonotype was seen a handful of times. This chain links TRBV10-3 with TRBJ2-7, with D possibly TRBD1 on 7 matching bases. The ends were cut back, 4 bases at V and 4 bases at J, with 17 bases in the middle. Per germline, CDR1 ENHRY and CDR2 SYGVKD. This CDR3 comprises 15 residues. The CDR3 nucleotides read TGTGCCATCAGTGGGGGGGACAGTGGGGGATACGAGCAGTACTTC. This translates into CAISGGDSGGYEQYF.

This clonotype was seen many times. The CDR3 DNA is TGCAGCGTTGATGTAGCGGGATCCTACGAGCAGTACTTC. Protein product: CSVDVAGSYEQYF. The chain recombines TRBV29-1 with TRBJ2-7; 8 bases line up with TRBD2. V was pared by 3 bases and J by 1 base, with 2 bases of the junction left unmatched. CDR3 length equals 13 residues. The germline V gene has CDR1 SQVTM and CDR2 ANQGSEA.

The V and J genes are TRBV5-1 and TRBJ1-4; D remains unclear. There are 15 residues in the CDR3. Trimming took off 0 bases at V and 2 bases at J, with 8 bases between the two ends. Germline lookup yields CDR1 SGHRS and CDR2 YFSETQ. This chain's CDR3 is CASSLGSRTNEKLFF. DNA for the CDR3: TGCGCCAGCAGCTTGGGGTCCAGGACTAATGAAAAACTGTTTTTT. The complete variable domain, with remaining parts taken from reference TRBV5-1 and TRBJ1-4, reads KAGVTQTPRYLIKTRGQQVTLSCSPISGHRSVSWYQQTPGQGLQFLFEYFSETQRNKGNFPGRFSGRQFSNSRSEMNVSTLELGDSALYLCASSLGSRTNEKLFFGSGTQLSVL.

The chain couples TRBV15 to TRBJ1-5, with D possibly being TRBD1 (5 bases). The CDR3 totals 17 residues. The germline gives CDR1 LNHNV, CDR2 YYDKDF (reference sequence). With 10 bases removed from V and 3 bases from J, the gap between germline ends came to 25 bases. The CDR3 region is CASATAGTGLNNQPQHF. The DNA for the CDR3 is TGTGCCAGCGCAACGGCAGGGACGGGTTTAAACAATCAGCCCCAGCATTTT.

This chain uses TRBV20-1 with TRBJ2-7; 8 nucleotides line up with TRBD2. After removal of 1 base from V and 7 bases from J, the junction contained 12 bases not matched to a gene. The CDR3 covers 15 residues. From germline, CDR1 is DFQATT and CDR2 SNEGSKA (reference sequence). CDR3 DNA: TGCAGTGCTAGAGTTCGACGGGGGGGGCGGGATGAGCAGTACTTC. As protein: CSARVRRGGRDEQYF.

There are a few counts of this clonotype. V gene TRBV12-3 or TRBV12-4 combines with J gene TRBJ1-1; D is unclear. V gave up 3 bases and J gave up 9 bases, with 11 bases separating them. There are 12 residues in the CDR3. The CDR3 spells CASSLTFLQAFF. CDR3 bases: TGTGCCAGCAGTTTGACTTTCCTTCAAGCTTTCTTT.

This chain joins TRBV24-1 and TRBJ2-5, with TRBD1 matching 9 bases. The CDR3 is 15 residues long. In germline, CDR1 is KGHDR, CDR2 SFDVKD. Trimming cost V 4 bases and J 5 bases; bases outside gene matches: 7. CDR3: CATSELRDRVETQYF. In DNA form, the CDR3 reads TGTGCCACCAGTGAACTACGGGACAGGGTTGAGACCCAGTACTTC.

There are a few counts of this clonotype. The chain couples TRBV7-9 to TRBJ2-7; D is unresolved. CDR3 length: 11 residues. CDR1 and CDR2 from the germline V gene are SEHNR and FQNEAQ (reference sequence). V gave up 5 bases and J gave up 6 bases, with 8 bases separating them. CDR3 region: CASSRLTEQYF. As DNA, the CDR3 is TGTGCCAGCAGCCGGCTGACCGAGCAGTACTTC.

V gene TRBV7-9 combines with J gene TRBJ2-2; TRBD1 matches at 9 bases. Germline CDR1 reads SEHNR; CDR2 reads FQNEAQ (reference sequence). This CDR3 region has 17 residues. V lost 5 bases to trimming and J lost 3 bases; unmatched junction nucleotides: 10. CDR3 sequence (DNA): TGTGCCAGCAGCCCCTTTTCGACAGGGGGGGACACCGGGGAGCTGTTTTTT. This sequence encodes CASSPFSTGGDTGELFF.

This clonotype was observed at least ten times. The rearrangement joins TRBV9 to TRBJ2-2, with D uncertain. V was shortened by 1 base and J by 7 bases, with 5 bases between the two germline ends. Germline V gives CDR1 SGDLS, CDR2 YYNGEE. This CDR3 spans 12 amino acids. This CDR3 reads CASSVTGGELFF. The CDR3 coding sequence is TGTGCCAGCAGCGTAACCGGCGGGGAGCTGTTTTTT.

The chain links TRBV7-9 to TRBJ2-5, with D possibly called TRBD1 or TRBD2 (6 bases each). Germline V gene lookup returns CDR1 SEHNR and CDR2 FQNEAQ (reference sequence). Trimming stripped 6 bases from V and 5 bases from J, with 22 bases between. The CDR3 length is 16 residues. CDR3 DNA: TGTGCCAGCAGTCCTTCCGGGGGATGGGACACGGAGACCCAGTACTTC. Its protein product is CASSPSGGWDTETQYF.

This clonotype has more than one count but fewer than ten. The chain couples TRBV7-2 to TRBJ2-7; D possibly matches TRBD1 or TRBD2 (6 bases each). This CDR3 spans 13 amino acids. Germline V gives CDR1 SGHTA, CDR2 FQGNSA. The V and J ends lost 5 bases and 7 bases respectively, with 15 bases between them. The CDR3 reads CASSRGLRGEQYF. CDR3 nucleotides: TGTGCCAGCAGCCGGGGGCTGCGAGGGGAGCAGTACTTC.

This clonotype was detected ten times or more. This chain joins TRBV2 and TRBJ2-1; 11 positions match TRBD2. V shed 7 bases and J 4 bases; nucleotides not matched to a gene: 6. CDR1 SNHLY and CDR2 FYNNEI come from the germline V gene. CDR3 length: 15 residues. The DNA for the CDR3 is TGTGCCAGCACACCACTAGCGGGGGCGTACAATGAGCAGTTCTTC. This codes for CASTPLAGAYNEQFF.

This clonotype showed up many times. The chain carries TRBV29-1 and TRBJ1-1; D unclear. The V gene lost 2 bases and the J gene lost 1 base, with 5 bases spanning the gap. The CDR3 is made up of 12 amino acids. CDR1 and CDR2 (germline): SQVTM, ANQGSEA. The CDR3 nucleotides are TGCAGCGTTGAAAAAGAGAACACTGAAGCTTTCTTT. Translating it yields CSVEKENTEAFF.

A remark on this clonotype: The junction differs from germline at one of its ends, possibly a read error. V gene TRBV10-3 combines with J gene TRBJ1-2; 7 positions agree with TRBD1. Germline V gene data show CDR1 as ENHRY and CDR2 as SYGVKD. The CDR3 consists of 15 residues. The CDR3 DNA reads TGTGCCAGCAGTTACTACAGGGGTGAAAACTATGGCTACACCTTC. Translating gives CASSYYRGENYGYTF.

This clonotype was recorded at least ten times. The rearrangement links TRBV7-9 to TRBJ2-5, with TRBD1 identical over 9 bases. The CDR3 runs to 15 residues. CDR1 is SEHNR and CDR2 is FQNEAQ in the germline V gene (reference sequence). The ends lost 5 bases at V and 3 bases at J; junction bases unmatched: 7. The CDR3 region is CASSTTGGYEETQYF. The CDR3, as DNA: TGTGCCAGCAGCACGACAGGGGGTTACGAAGAGACCCAGTACTTC. Supplemented by reference TRBV7-9 and TRBJ2-5, the full variable domain reads DTGVSQNPRHKITKRGQNVTFRCDPISEHNRLYWYRQTLGQGPEFLTYFQNEAQLEKSRLLSDRFSAERPKGSFSTLEIQRTEQGDSAMYLCASSTTGGYEETQYFGPGTRLLVL.

This clonotype was found once. The chain has TRBV2 and TRBJ2-5; D call uncertain. V lost 5 bases and J lost 1, with 11 bases in between. This CDR3 has 14 residues. The germline V gene has CDR1 SNHLY and CDR2 FYNNEI. In DNA form, the CDR3 reads TGTGCCAGCAGTTTAGCCCTCCCCCAAGAGACCCAGTACTTC. This encodes CASSLALPQETQYF.

This clonotype was observed at least ten times. The chain links TRBV2 to TRBJ2-2, with no clear D. The length of the CDR3 is 15 residues. Germline V gene data show CDR1 as SNHLY and CDR2 as FYNNEI. The V and J ends lost 5 bases and 0 bases respectively, with 10 bases between them. The CDR3 here is CASSPTTSNTGELFF. Here the CDR3 DNA reads TGTGCCAGCAGTCCTACTACATCGAACACCGGGGAGCTGTTTTTT.

This chain links TRBV4-3 with TRBJ2-6; tentatively, D is TRBD1 (6 bases). V dropped 3 bases and J dropped 0 bases, with 15 bases sitting between them. This CDR3 is built from 18 residues. Per germline, CDR1 LGHNA and CDR2 YSLEER. CDR3 sequence reads: CASSQAAGTHSGANVLTF. The CDR3 nucleotides are TGCGCCAGCAGCCAGGCCGCCGGGACACACTCTGGGGCCAACGTCCTGACTTTC.

Points on this clonotype: A much larger clone differs from this one at a single base, so this may be a read error. The gene calls are TRBV20-1 and TRBJ2-7, with 11 bases lining up with TRBD2. After removal of 5 bases from V and 4 bases from J, the junction contained 7 bases not matched to a gene. Germline V lookup: CDR1 DFQATT, CDR2 SNEGSKA (reference sequence). The CDR3 covers 14 residues. The CDR3 spells CSAPWPSGRYEQYF. CDR3 DNA sequence: TGCAGTGCTCCCTGGCCTAGCGGGAGGTACGAGCAGTACTTC.

This clonotype was recorded at least ten times. This chain joins TRBV10-1 and TRBJ2-2; a possible D gene is TRBD1 (5 bases). Trimming took 11 bases from V and 4 from J, leaving 20 bases between them. The length of the CDR3 is 15 residues. Germline CDR1 reads WNHNN; CDR2 reads SYGVQD (reference sequence). The CDR3 reads CAQASRGDGTGELFF. The CDR3 nucleotides are TGCGCCCAAGCCAGTAGGGGCGACGGCACCGGGGAGCTGTTTTTT.

The chain uses TRBV3-1 and TRBJ2-7, with 7 bases that match TRBD1. The V and J ends lost 7 bases and 6 bases, in that order; junction bases with no gene match: 6. Germline CDR1 LGHDT, CDR2 YNNKEL (reference sequence). This CDR3 is 12 amino acids long. The CDR3 sequence is CASTGGKGEQYF. In DNA, the CDR3 is TGTGCCAGCACAGGGGGTAAAGGCGAGCAGTACTTC.

The chain links TRBV5-1 to TRBJ1-4; no firm D call. The CDR3 length is 14 residues. Germline V gene lookup returns CDR1 SGHRS and CDR2 YFSETQ. Trimming stripped 4 bases from V and 7 bases from J, with 14 bases between. In DNA, the CDR3 is TGCGCCAGCAGCCATTTTGGCTCGGCTGAAAAACTGTTTTTT. Its translation: CASSHFGSAEKLFF.

The rearrangement joins TRBV12-3 or TRBV12-4 to TRBJ1-3, with 10 bases matching TRBD1. The V and J ends lost 4 bases and 7 bases, in that order; junction bases with no gene match: 4. This CDR3 has 14 residues. The CDR3 DNA sequence: TGTGCCAGCAGTTCGGGACAGGGGCGGAACACCATATATTTT. Translated: CASSSGQGRNTIYF.

This clonotype appeared many times. V is TRBV10-3 and J is TRBJ2-6, with TRBD2 identical over 11 bases. This CDR3 contains 18 residues. Germline trimming cut 5 bases from V and 1 base from J; bases unmatched to any gene: 7. Germline V CDR1 and CDR2: ENHRY, SYGVKD. In DNA form, the CDR3 reads TGTGCCATCAGTAAACTAGCGGGGGACGAGTCTGGGGCCAACGTCCTGACTTTC. This codes for CAISKLAGDESGANVLTF.

V is TRBV6-5 and J is TRBJ2-6; 9 nucleotides match TRBD1. The CDR3 has 13 residues. From germline, CDR1 is MNHEY and CDR2 SVGAGI. The trim removed 6 bases at V and 11 bases at J, leaving 5 bases unmatched. Written as DNA, the CDR3 is TGTGCCAGCAGGTCCGGGACAGGGCACGTCCTGACTTTC. Protein: CASRSGTGHVLTF.